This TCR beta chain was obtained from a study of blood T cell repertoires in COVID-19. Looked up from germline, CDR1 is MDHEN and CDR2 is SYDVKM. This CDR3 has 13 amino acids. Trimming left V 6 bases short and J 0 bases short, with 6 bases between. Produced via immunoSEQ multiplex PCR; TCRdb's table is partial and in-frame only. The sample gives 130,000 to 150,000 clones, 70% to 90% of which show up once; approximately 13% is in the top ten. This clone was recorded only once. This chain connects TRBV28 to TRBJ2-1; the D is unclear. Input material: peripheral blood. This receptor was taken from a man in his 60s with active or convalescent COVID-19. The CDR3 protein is CASRASSYNEQFF. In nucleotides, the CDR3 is TGTGCCAGCAGGGCCTCCTCCTACAATGAGCAGTTCTTC.